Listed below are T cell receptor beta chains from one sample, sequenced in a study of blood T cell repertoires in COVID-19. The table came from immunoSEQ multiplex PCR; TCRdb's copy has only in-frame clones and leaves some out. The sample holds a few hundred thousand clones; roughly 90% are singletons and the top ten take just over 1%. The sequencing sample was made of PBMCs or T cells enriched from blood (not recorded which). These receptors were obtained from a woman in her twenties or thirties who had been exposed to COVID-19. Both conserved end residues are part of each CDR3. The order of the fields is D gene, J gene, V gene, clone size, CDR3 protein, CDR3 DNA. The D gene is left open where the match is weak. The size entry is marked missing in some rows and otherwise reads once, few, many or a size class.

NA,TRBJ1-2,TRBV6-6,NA,CASSPDSYGYTF,TGTGCCAGCAGTCCCGACAGCTATGGCTACACCTTC
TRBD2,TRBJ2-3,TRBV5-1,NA,CASSLDPGGLTDTQYF,TGCGCCAGCAGCTTGGATCCGGGGGGATTAACAGATACGCAGTATTTT
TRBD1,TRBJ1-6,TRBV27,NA,CASSSAGQGASPLHF,TGTGCCAGCAGTTCAGCGGGACAGGGGGCTTCACCCCTCCACTTT
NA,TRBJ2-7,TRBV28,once,CASSSVWDTSYEQYF,TGTGCCAGCAGTTCGGTATGGGACACCTCCTACGAGCAGTACTTC
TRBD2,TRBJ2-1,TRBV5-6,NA,CASSLGTSGRLFF,TGTGCCAGCAGCTTGGGGACTAGCGGGAGGTTATTCTTC
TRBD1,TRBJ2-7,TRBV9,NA,CASSSPKTGANYPYEQYF,TGTGCCAGCAGCTCTCCCAAGACAGGGGCCAACTACCCCTACGAGCAGTACTTC
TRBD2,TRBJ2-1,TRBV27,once,CASSPGLAGARGQFF,TGTGCCAGCAGTCCAGGACTAGCGGGGGCCCGTGGGCAGTTCTTC
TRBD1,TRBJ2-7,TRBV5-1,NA,CASSLLGQGYEQYF,TGCGCCAGCAGCTTACTAGGACAGGGGTACGAGCAGTACTTC
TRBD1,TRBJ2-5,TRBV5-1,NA,CATRFGDRGLETQYF,TGCGCCACCCGATTTGGGGACAGGGGATTGGAGACCCAGTACTTC
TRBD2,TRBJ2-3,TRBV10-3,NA,CATTPGLAGVGDTQYF,TGTGCCACGACCCCGGGGCTAGCGGGAGTTGGCGATACGCAGTATTTT
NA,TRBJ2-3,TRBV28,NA,CATEPGQRAPGTQYF,TGTGCCACCGAGCCGGGACAGCGGGCGCCGGGTACGCAGTATTTT
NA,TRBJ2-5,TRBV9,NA,CASSPGPEGTQYF,TGTGCCAGCAGCCCCGGGCCCGAGGGGACCCAGTACTTC
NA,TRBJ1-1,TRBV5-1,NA,CASSPQGSDTEAFF,TGCGCCAGCAGCCCACAGGGCAGCGACACTGAAGCTTTCTTT
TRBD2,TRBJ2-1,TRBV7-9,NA,CASSLAGGSPNEQFF,TGTGCCAGCAGCCTAGCGGGAGGATCCCCCAATGAGCAGTTCTTC
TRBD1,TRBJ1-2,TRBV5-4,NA,CASSSKQGVGSYGYTF,TGTGCCAGCAGCTCGAAACAGGGGGTGGGCTCCTATGGCTACACCTTC
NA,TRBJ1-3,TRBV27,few,CASSPTGDTYSGNTIYF,TGTGCCAGCAGTCCCACTGGGGACACCTACTCTGGAAACACCATATATTTT
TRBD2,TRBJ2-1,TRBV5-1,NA,CASSGTSGRGAYNEQFF,TGCGCCAGCAGCGGGACTAGCGGGAGGGGGGCCTACAATGAGCAGTTCTTC
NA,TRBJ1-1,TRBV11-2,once,CASSLSNTEAFF,TGTGCCAGCAGCCTCTCCAACACTGAAGCTTTCTTT
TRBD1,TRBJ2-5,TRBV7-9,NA,CASSLRGYRGTKTQETQYF,TGTGCCAGCAGCTTACGAGGATACAGGGGCACTAAGACGCAAGAGACCCAGTACTTC
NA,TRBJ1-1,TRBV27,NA,CASSFLTGNTEAFF,TGTGCCAGCAGTTTTTTGACAGGAAACACTGAAGCTTTCTTT
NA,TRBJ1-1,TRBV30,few,CAWTLTGSTEAFF,TGTGCCTGGACCTTAACAGGGTCCACTGAAGCTTTCTTT
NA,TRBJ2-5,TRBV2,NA,CASRRGQIETQYF,TGTGCCAGCAGGCGGGGACAGATAGAGACCCAGTACTTC
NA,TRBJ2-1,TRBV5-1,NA,CASSTSPNPNIDEQFF,TGCGCCAGCAGCACTAGCCCTAACCCAAACATCGATGAGCAGTTCTTC
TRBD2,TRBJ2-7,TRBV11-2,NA,CASSRPGGTSGIHEQYF,TGTGCCAGCAGCCGACCCGGGGGGACTAGCGGGATACACGAGCAGTACTTC
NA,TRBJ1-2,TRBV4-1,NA,CASSQLAETDGYTF,TGCGCCAGCAGCCAACTAGCGGAGACCGATGGCTACACCTTC
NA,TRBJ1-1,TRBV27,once,CASTPIAGLNTEAFF,TGTGCCAGCACCCCTATTGCCGGGTTGAACACTGAAGCTTTCTTT
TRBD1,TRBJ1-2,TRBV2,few,CARWDLGQSNYGYTF,TGTGCCAGGTGGGACCTGGGACAGTCAAACTATGGCTACACCTTC
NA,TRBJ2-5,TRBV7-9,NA,CASSFLADQETQYF,TGTGCCAGCAGCTTCTTAGCGGACCAAGAGACCCAGTACTTC
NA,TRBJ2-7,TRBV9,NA,CASSVTPSPSSYEQYF,TGTGCCAGCAGCGTAACCCCCTCACCGAGCTCCTACGAGCAGTACTTC
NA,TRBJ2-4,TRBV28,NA,CATGEIGLVIAKNIQYF,TGTGCCACGGGGGAGATAGGACTGGTTATAGCCAAAAACATTCAGTACTTC
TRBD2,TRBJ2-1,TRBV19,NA,CASSIGGLAGSYNEQFF,TGTGCCAGTAGTATAGGGGGACTAGCGGGGAGCTACAATGAGCAGTTCTTC
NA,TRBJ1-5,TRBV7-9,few,CASSSPTGKGAQPQHF,TGTGCCAGCAGCTCACCAACAGGGAAAGGGGCTCAGCCCCAGCATTTT
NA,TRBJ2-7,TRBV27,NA,CASSLSGQATYEQYF,TGTGCCAGCAGTTTATCCGGTCAGGCTACCTACGAGCAGTACTTC
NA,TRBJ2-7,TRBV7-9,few,CASSLHSTGGRNYEQYF,TGTGCCAGCAGCTTACATAGTACCGGCGGCAGAAATTACGAGCAGTACTTC
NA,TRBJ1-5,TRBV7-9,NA,CASSLESGQQPQHF,TGTGCCAGCAGCTTAGAGTCTGGCCAGCAGCCCCAGCATTTT
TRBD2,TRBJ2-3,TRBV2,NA,CASEASGFSTDTQYF,TGTGCCAGCGAGGCTAGCGGGTTTAGCACAGATACGCAGTATTTT
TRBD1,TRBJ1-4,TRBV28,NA,CASSRRQGDSEKLFF,TGTGCCAGCAGTCGTCGACAGGGAGATTCTGAAAAACTGTTTTTT
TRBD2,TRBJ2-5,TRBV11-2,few,CASSLRGSGRGWGETQYF,TGTGCCAGCAGCTTAAGGGGTTCCGGGAGGGGTTGGGGAGAGACCCAGTACTTC
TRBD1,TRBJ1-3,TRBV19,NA,CASSPGQGAKGNTIYF,TGTGCCAGTAGTCCTGGACAGGGGGCGAAAGGAAACACCATATATTTT
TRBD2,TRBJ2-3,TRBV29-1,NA,CSANRLAGAVFQNRGTDTQYF,TGCAGCGCCAACCGGCTAGCGGGAGCCGTTTTTCAGAATAGGGGCACAGATACGCAGTATTTT